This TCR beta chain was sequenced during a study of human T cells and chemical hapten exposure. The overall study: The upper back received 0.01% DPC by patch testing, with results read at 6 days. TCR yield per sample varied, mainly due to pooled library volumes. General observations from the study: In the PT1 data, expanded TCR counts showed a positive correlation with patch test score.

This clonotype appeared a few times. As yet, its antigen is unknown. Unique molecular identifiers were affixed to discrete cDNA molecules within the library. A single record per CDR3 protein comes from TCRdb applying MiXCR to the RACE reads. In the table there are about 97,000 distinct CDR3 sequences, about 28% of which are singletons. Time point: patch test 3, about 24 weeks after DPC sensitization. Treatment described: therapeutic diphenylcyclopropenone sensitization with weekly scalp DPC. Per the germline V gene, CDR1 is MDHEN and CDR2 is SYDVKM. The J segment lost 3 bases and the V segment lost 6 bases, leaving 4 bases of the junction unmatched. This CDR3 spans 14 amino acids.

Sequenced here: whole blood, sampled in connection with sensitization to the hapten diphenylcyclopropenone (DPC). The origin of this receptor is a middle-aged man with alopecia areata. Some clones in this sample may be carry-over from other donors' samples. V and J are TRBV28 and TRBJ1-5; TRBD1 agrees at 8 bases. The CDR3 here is CASSLDRVNQPQHF. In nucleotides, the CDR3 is TGTGCCAGCAGCCTGGACAGGGTCAATCAGCCCCAGCATTTT.